Below, 22 T cell receptor beta chains from the same sample are listed, as sequenced in a study of T cells after yellow fever vaccination. TCRdb called the 5' RACE reads again in MiXCR, with one record for every CDR3 protein. Here the sample spans around 550,000 distinct CDR3 sequences, roughly 21% being singletons. The sequencing here drew on PBMCs, taken 15 days after the yellow fever booster vaccination. The receptor source for this set is a man aged 25-45 years who received the YFV17D yellow fever vaccine.

In DNA form, the CDR3 reads TGCAGTGCTACAGATTTAGCCAAAAACATTCAGTACTTC. Its translation is CSATDLAKNIQYF. The chain recombines TRBV20-1 with TRBJ2-4, with D unclear. V lost 4 bases and J lost 0, with 7 bases in between. Germline assignment: CDR1 DFQATT and CDR2 SNEGSKA (reference sequence). The CDR3 runs 13 residues.

The chain links TRBV6-4 to TRBJ2-1, with 8 bases lining up with TRBD1. V shed 0 bases, J shed 7 bases, and the junction held 2 bases outside the gene matches. Per germline, CDR1 MRHNA and CDR2 SNTAGT. This CDR3 contains 14 residues. The CDR3, as DNA: TGTGCCAGCAGTGACTCTACAGGGGGAAATGAGCAGTTCTTC. As protein: CASSDSTGGNEQFF.

This clonotype has just a few counts. V is TRBV12-5 and J is TRBJ2-2, with TRBD1 matching over 8 bases. Trimming at V came to 3 bases and at J to 2 bases, leaving 8 bases not matched to a gene. The germline V gene has CDR1 LGHNT and CDR2 FRNRAP. This CDR3 has 17 residues. The CDR3 is CASGFSYGTGNTGELFF. The CDR3 region has the DNA TGTGCTAGTGGTTTCTCCTACGGGACAGGTAACACCGGGGAGCTGTTTTTT.

This clonotype turned up a few times. CDR3 residues: CSAKGLGWETQYF. The DNA of the CDR3 is TGCAGTGCTAAAGGACTAGGATGGGAGACCCAGTACTTC. This sequence joins TRBV20-1 and TRBJ2-5, with 7 bases identical to TRBD2. The junction had 7 bases not matched to a gene; V was cut back by 4 bases and J by 5 bases. There are 13 residues in the CDR3. CDR1 is DFQATT and CDR2 is SNEGSKA in the germline V gene (reference sequence).

The chain recombines TRBV9 with TRBJ1-6; TRBD1 matches 7 bases. The CDR3 extends over 15 amino acids. The V segment lost 3 bases and the J segment 7 bases; nucleotides outside the gene matches: 7. The germline gives CDR1 SGDLS, CDR2 YYNGEE. The CDR3 DNA reads as TGTGCCAGCAGCGCTAGACAGGGTAGCAATTCACCCCTCCACTTT. Amino acids: CASSARQGSNSPLHF.

The genes are TRBV4-2 and TRBJ2-3; D is uncertain. The CDR3 has 14 residues. Germline CDR1 is LGHNA and CDR2 is YNFKEQ. Trimming removed 4 bases from V and 0 bases from J, with 8 bases in between. The CDR3: CASSRFSSTDTQYF. Written as DNA, the CDR3 is TGTGCCAGCAGCCGCTTTAGTAGCACAGATACGCAGTATTTT.

The gene calls are TRBV12-3 or TRBV12-4 and TRBJ2-5; 7 bases match TRBD2. V lost 5 bases, J lost 7 bases, and 10 bases stayed unmatched. This CDR3 has 14 residues. The CDR3 loop is CASSLGVPGGTQYF. The CDR3 nucleotides are TGTGCCAGCAGTCTAGGGGTCCCGGGAGGGACCCAGTACTTC.

Only a few counts were recorded for this clonotype. The chain couples TRBV7-8 to TRBJ2-7, with D possibly being TRBD2 (5 bases). This CDR3 is built from 14 residues. The germline CDR1 and CDR2 sequences are SGHVS and FQNEAQ. V lost 5 bases to trimming and J lost 4 bases, with 15 bases between them. The CDR3 DNA reads TGTGCCAGCAGCCCTCTGAGGATAGCGTACGAGCAGTACTTC. This sequence encodes CASSPLRIAYEQYF.

This clonotype turned up a few times. CDR3 coding DNA: TGCAGCACAGGGGGGGCCTATGGCTACACCTTC. It codes for CSTGGAYGYTF. The rearrangement joins TRBV29-1 to TRBJ1-2, with TRBD1 matching over 8 bases. This CDR3 spans 11 amino acids. The J segment lost 4 bases and the V segment lost 8 bases, leaving 3 bases of the junction unmatched. Germline CDR1 is SQVTM and CDR2 is ANQGSEA.

This clonotype has more than one count but fewer than ten. The chain carries TRBV20-1 and TRBJ2-7, with 7 bases lining up with TRBD2. The germline V gene encodes CDR1 DFQATT and CDR2 SNEGSKA (reference sequence). This CDR3 has 14 amino acids. The V gene end was trimmed by 5 bases and the J gene end by 0 bases; junction bases not matched to a gene: 7. CDR3 region: CSAYARESSYEQYF. The DNA of the CDR3 is TGCAGTGCTTATGCGCGGGAGAGCTCCTACGAGCAGTACTTC.

This chain links TRBV3-1 with TRBJ2-7; D unresolved. Per the germline V gene, CDR1 is LGHDT and CDR2 is YNNKEL (reference sequence). The CDR3 runs 14 residues. Trimming cost V 1 base and J 1 base, with 8 bases left between them. In DNA, the CDR3 is TGTGCCAGCAGCCAAGGGAGCAGTTCCTACGAGCAGTACTTC. This codes for CASSQGSSSYEQYF.

CDR3 sequence: CASSPTSGLFYEQYF. CDR3 DNA sequence: TGTGCCAGCAGCCCAACTAGCGGCCTATTCTACGAGCAGTACTTC. The chain has TRBV7-2 and TRBJ2-7; 8 positions agree with TRBD2. This CDR3 spans 15 amino acids. Trimming cost V 5 bases and J 3 bases; bases outside gene matches: 9. Germline-derived CDR1 and CDR2 are SGHTA and FQGNSA.

In this sample, this clonotype turned up a few times. CDR3 sequence (DNA): TGTGCCAGCAGCTTGTTGAACGACTACGAGCAGTACTTC. It is translated as CASSLLNDYEQYF. The chain recombines TRBV5-4 with TRBJ2-7; unclear D gene. Germline CDR1 and CDR2: SGHNT and YYREEE (reference sequence). The CDR3 spans 13 residues. V was clipped by 1 base and J by 3 bases, with 8 bases between them.

The chain couples TRBV29-1 to TRBJ2-7; 10 nucleotides align to TRBD2. CDR3 size: 14 residues. Germline V gene sequence: CDR1 SQVTM, CDR2 ANQGSEA. Trimming cost V 4 bases and J 5 bases; bases outside gene matches: 8. CDR3 bases: TGCAGCGTTGTCACTAGCGGGATGAATAACGAGCAGTACTTC. Its protein product is CSVVTSGMNNEQYF.

This clonotype was detected only a few times. This chain connects TRBV18 to TRBJ2-1; 10 nucleotides align to TRBD2. The CDR3 covers 17 residues. Trimming cost V 3 bases and J 11 bases; bases outside gene matches: 16. CDR1 KGHSH and CDR2 LQKENI come from the germline V gene. The CDR3 spells CASSPQEGTSVLYKQFF. CDR3 sequence (DNA): TGTGCCAGCTCACCTCAGGAAGGGACTAGCGTTTTGTATAAGCAGTTCTTC.

At least ten counts were recorded for this clonotype. The chain recombines TRBV10-1 with TRBJ2-1; 11 bases match TRBD1. This CDR3 is 14 amino acids long. Germline V gene sequence: CDR1 WNHNN, CDR2 SYGVQD (reference sequence). V trimming: 5 bases; J trimming: 8 bases; junction bases outside the gene matches: 5. CDR3 nucleotides: TGCGCCAGCAGTAGGACAGGGGGCATGGATGAGCAGTTCTTC. It codes for CASSRTGGMDEQFF.

This clonotype was counted only a few times. The rearrangement joins TRBV3-1 to TRBJ2-2, with no clear D. The CDR3 sequence is 13 residues long. Trimming shortened V by 2 bases and J by 4 bases, and 5 bases separated the two germline ends. Germline assignment: CDR1 LGHDT and CDR2 YNNKEL (reference sequence). CDR3 DNA: TGTGCCAGCAGCCAAACTACCACCGGGGAGCTGTTTTTT. Amino acids: CASSQTTTGELFF.

The chain couples TRBV30 to TRBJ2-7; the D gene is possibly TRBD1 (5 bases). Germline CDR1 reads GTSNPN; CDR2 reads SVGIG (reference sequence). The CDR3 covers 13 residues. V was clipped by 5 bases and J by 0 bases, with 11 bases between them. CDR3 nucleotides: TGTGCCTGGGGTAAACAGGCCTCCTACGAGCAGTACTTC. This gives the protein CAWGKQASYEQYF.

This clonotype has only a few counts. The chain links TRBV6-1 to TRBJ2-5, with D perhaps TRBD1 (5 bases). CDR1 and CDR2 (germline): MNHNS, SASEGT. The CDR3 consists of 14 residues. Trimming removed 8 bases at V and 5 bases at J, with 18 bases between. As DNA, the CDR3 is TGTGCCAGCCGCCTATCAGGGATGAGGGAGACCCAGTACTTC. It yields the protein CASRLSGMRETQYF.

This clonotype was observed a handful of times. The chain carries TRBV20-1 and TRBJ2-5; no reliable D call. Germline V gene data show CDR1 as DFQATT and CDR2 as SNEGSKA (reference sequence). The CDR3 totals 13 residues. V dropped 8 bases and J dropped 5 bases, with 18 bases sitting between them. The CDR3 protein is CSPLVLRSETQYF. CDR3 in DNA: TGCAGTCCCTTAGTGTTACGTAGCGAGACCCAGTACTTC.

The chain couples TRBV5-1 to TRBJ2-3, with TRBD1 matching over 8 bases. There are 15 residues in the CDR3. Germline CDR1 reads SGHRS; CDR2 reads YFSETQ. J gave up 3 bases and V 4 bases, and 7 bases lay outside the gene matches. This chain's CDR3 is CASSKGQVITDTQYF. The CDR3 bases are TGCGCCAGCAGCAAGGGACAGGTGATAACAGATACGCAGTATTTT. Full variable domain (outside the CDR3, taken from reference TRBV5-1 and TRBJ2-3): KAGVTQTPRYLIKTRGQQVTLSCSPISGHRSVSWYQQTPGQGLQFLFEYFSETQRNKGNFPGRFSGRQFSNSRSEMNVSTLELGDSALYLCASSKGQVITDTQYFGPGTRLTVL.

The chain uses TRBV5-4 and TRBJ2-1, with 13 bases fitting TRBD2. The CDR3 sequence is 17 residues long. The V and J ends lost 0 bases and 8 bases, in that order; junction bases with no gene match: 8. Germline CDR1 and CDR2: SGHNT and YYREEE (reference sequence). DNA for the CDR3: TGTGCCAGCAGCTTGGCGGGACTAGCGGGAAGCCGCTATGAGCAGTTCTTC. It codes for CASSLAGLAGSRYEQFF.